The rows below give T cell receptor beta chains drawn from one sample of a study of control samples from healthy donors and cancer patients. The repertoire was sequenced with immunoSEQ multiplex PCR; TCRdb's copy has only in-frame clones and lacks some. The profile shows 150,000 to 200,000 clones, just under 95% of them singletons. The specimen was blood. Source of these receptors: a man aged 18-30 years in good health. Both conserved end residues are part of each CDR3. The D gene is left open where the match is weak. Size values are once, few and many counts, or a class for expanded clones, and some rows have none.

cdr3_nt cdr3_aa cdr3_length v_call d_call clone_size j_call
TGTGCCAGCATTTTTCACACTGAAGCTTTCTTT CASIFHTEAFF 11 TRBV2 - few TRBJ1-1
TGTGCCAGCAGTAAGAGCGGGGGGGGTGCAGATACGCAGTATTTT CASSKSGGGADTQYF 15 TRBV28 TRBD2 - TRBJ2-3
TGTGCCAGCAGGTTAGGGGGATCCGACAGGGCGAATGAGCAGTTCTTC CASRLGGSDRANEQFF 16 TRBV28 TRBD1 once TRBJ2-1
TGTGCCAGCAGCTCAAGGGGGTCACCCCTCCACTTT CASSSRGSPLHF 12 TRBV7-2 - - TRBJ1-6
TGTGCCACCAGCACGATACTAGCTGGGGAGCAGTACTTC CATSTILAGEQYF 13 TRBV15 - - TRBJ2-7
TGTGCCACTACGGACAGGGGAATACATGGCTACACCTTC CATTDRGIHGYTF 13 TRBV19 TRBD1 few TRBJ1-2
TGTGCCAGCTCACCACCGGGGGACAGAGAACCAATTCCTTATGGCTACACCTTC CASSPPGDREPIPYGYTF 18 TRBV18 TRBD1 - TRBJ1-2
TGTGCCAGCTCGGTCGACCGGGACAGAGGCTATGGCTACACCTTC CASSVDRDRGYGYTF 15 TRBV6-5 TRBD1 - TRBJ1-2
TGTGCCAGCTCACCCTCCCAGGGATGGAATGAGCAGTTCTTC CASSPSQGWNEQFF 14 TRBV18 - - TRBJ2-1
TGTGCCACCAGTGATCCCGTAGTCGGGGCTGAGACCCAGTACTTC CATSDPVVGAETQYF 15 TRBV24-1 - - TRBJ2-5
TGTGCCAGCAGTCCGGGGCAAGAGACCCAGTACTTC CASSPGQETQYF 12 TRBV6-5 - - TRBJ2-5
TGTGCCAGCTCACTACAGGGATCCTACGAGCAGTACTTC CASSLQGSYEQYF 13 TRBV18 - - TRBJ2-7
TGCGCCAGCAGTTCAGACGGGCGGGGAGGCACAGATACGCAGTATTTT CASSSDGRGGTDTQYF 16 TRBV5-1 - - TRBJ2-3
TGTGCCAGCAGTTTATCGGGGGCCGGAGAGCAGTTCTTC CASSLSGAGEQFF 13 TRBV27 - - TRBJ2-1
TGTGCCAGCAGCCAAGGCCACGAGCAGTACTTC CASSQGHEQYF 11 TRBV14 - once TRBJ2-7
TGTGCCAGCAGTTACTATGGACAGGGGGAAAAACTGTTTTTT CASSYYGQGEKLFF 14 TRBV6-6 TRBD1 - TRBJ1-4
TGTGCCAGCAGCTTTACGGCCGCTAACTCTGGAAACACCATATATTTT CASSFTAANSGNTIYF 16 TRBV5-5 - - TRBJ1-3
TGCAGTGCTAGTCGACTAGCGGGGTTCTGGGAGACCCAGTACTTC CSASRLAGFWETQYF 15 TRBV20-1 TRBD2 once TRBJ2-5
TGCGCCAGCAGCTACCGGGACAGTAACACTGAAGCTTTCTTT CASSYRDSNTEAFF 14 TRBV4-1 TRBD1 - TRBJ1-1
TGTGCCAGCAGCCCCACCGGGACCTCGAAGAATAGCAATCAGCCCCAGCATTTT CASSPTGTSKNSNQPQHF 18 TRBV7-9 - - TRBJ1-5
TGCGCCAGCAGCTTGGTGAACGGAGGGGCCTACGAGCAGTACTTC CASSLVNGGAYEQYF 15 TRBV5-1 - - TRBJ2-7
TGCGCCAGCAGCTTTACGGGACAGTCCGGGACAGATACGCAGTATTTT CASSFTGQSGTDTQYF 16 TRBV5-1 TRBD1 - TRBJ2-3
TGTGCCAGCAGCCTGGACAGGTTACGGGAAGCTTTCTTT CASSLDRLREAFF 13 TRBV6-5 TRBD1 - TRBJ1-1
TGTGCCAGCCTTGGGGGAGAGGATTCACCCCTCCACTTT CASLGGEDSPLHF 13 TRBV21-1 - - TRBJ1-6
TGTGCCAGTAGTAGGAAGGGACAGGGGGGTAATTCACCCCTCCACTTT CASSRKGQGGNSPLHF 16 TRBV19 TRBD1 - TRBJ1-6
TGTGCCAGCAGCCCGGAAACAGGGAGCCAGCCCCAGCATTTT CASSPETGSQPQHF 14 TRBV9 - - TRBJ1-5
TGTGCCAGCAGTCCCTCCGAACAGGGTAGAGCGTACACTGAAGCTTTCTTT CASSPSEQGRAYTEAFF 17 TRBV6-6 - - TRBJ1-1
TGTGCCAGCAGTCCCTCAGACTCTGTGGGCGAAAAACTGTTTTTT CASSPSDSVGEKLFF 15 TRBV27 - - TRBJ1-4
TGTGCCAGCAGTGAAATACGGGGGGACGAGCAGTACTTC CASSEIRGDEQYF 13 TRBV6-1 TRBD2 - TRBJ2-7
TGTGCCAGCAGCTTAGCAGGGGGCGCTGTAGGGACCCAGTACTTC CASSLAGGAVGTQYF 15 TRBV7-3 TRBD1 - TRBJ2-5
TGTGCCAGCAGCGTAAGTAGGACAGGACCTCGTGGAAACACCATATATTTT CASSVSRTGPRGNTIYF 17 TRBV9 TRBD1 - TRBJ1-3
TGTGCCAGCAGCCACCTCAGTGGACAGTCCTCTGGGGCCAACGTCCTGACTTTC CASSHLSGQSSGANVLTF 18 TRBV14 - - TRBJ2-6
TGTGCCAGCAGCGTAGGTCCAGGGGGCGGTAATGAAAAACTGTTTTTT CASSVGPGGGNEKLFF 16 TRBV9 TRBD1 few TRBJ1-4
TGTGCCAGCAGTAGGTCCGTCGGGTCTAGCGGGGGTAACGAGCAGTACTTC CASSRSVGSSGGNEQYF 17 TRBV2 TRBD2 - TRBJ2-7
TGTGCCAGCTCGCAACGGACGGACTACGAGCAGTACTTC CASSQRTDYEQYF 13 TRBV18 - - TRBJ2-7
TGTGCCAGCAAGAACTCCGGGACAGGGGGAACTGAAGCTTTCTTT CASKNSGTGGTEAFF 15 TRBV27 TRBD1 - TRBJ1-1
TGCGCCAGCAGCCCCCTCCAGTTGAACACTGAAGCTTTCTTT CASSPLQLNTEAFF 14 TRBV5-1 - - TRBJ1-1
TGTGCCAGCAGTTTACTCCCGGGACAGGGGAACACTGAAGCTTTCTTT CASSLLPGQGNTEAFF 16 TRBV28 TRBD1 - TRBJ1-1
TGCGCCAGCAGCTTAGGGACAGACTACAATGAGCAGTTCTTC CASSLGTDYNEQFF 14 TRBV5-1 TRBD1 - TRBJ2-1
TGTGCCAGCAGTCCCCTGGGGGGGGCGAGGGCTGAAGCTTTCTTT CASSPLGGARAEAFF 15 TRBV2 - - TRBJ1-1
TGTGCCTGGAGTCGGGCTTCGGGGGACGGCTACACCTTC CAWSRASGDGYTF 13 TRBV30 - - TRBJ1-2
TGTGCCAGCACTAGGTCGCCTTCCTTGGGAGGCTACACCTTC CASTRSPSLGGYTF 14 TRBV6-5 - - TRBJ1-2
TGTGCCAGCAGCCCGGGGGGGACTAGCGGGACCCCCTACGAGCAGTACTTC CASSPGGTSGTPYEQYF 17 TRBV3-1/TRBV3-2 TRBD2 - TRBJ2-7
TGCGCCAGCAGCCAGAAGGGGGAGAATTCACCCCTCCACTTT CASSQKGENSPLHF 14 TRBV4-1 - once TRBJ1-6
TGTGCCAGCAGCGTAGGTCAGACAGGGTCGAACACTGAAGCTTTCTTT CASSVGQTGSNTEAFF 16 TRBV9 TRBD1 - TRBJ1-1
TGTGCCACCTCCGGCGGGGGGGCGAGGGAGCAGTACTTC CATSGGGAREQYF 13 TRBV18 TRBD2 - TRBJ2-7
TGTGCCAGTAGTAAGAATCAAAGGGAGACCCAGTACTTC CASSKNQRETQYF 13 TRBV19 - once TRBJ2-5
TGTGCCAGCAGCCAAGGAGGCAGGGATAATTCACCCCTCCACTTT CASSQGGRDNSPLHF 15 TRBV3-1/TRBV3-2 - - TRBJ1-6
TGTGCCAGCTCAGACCAGGGAGCAACTAATGAAAAACTGTTTTTT CASSDQGATNEKLFF 15 TRBV18 - few TRBJ1-4
TGTGCCAGCAGCACGCTTCCGGGACAGATACCGGAGACCCAGTACTTC CASSTLPGQIPETQYF 16 TRBV21-1 - - TRBJ2-5